Sequencing of this TCR beta chain was carried out in a study of human CD8 memory T cell subsets. Findings and limits, study-wide: Similarly high diversity was seen in stem-like memory and precursor exhausted T cells, but not in effector memory cells.

UMI-labeled 5' RACE generated the TCR beta libraries. TCRdb re-called the 5' RACE reads, yielding one record per CDR3 amino acid sequence without DNA. This repertoire includes 7,000 to 9,500 distinct CDR3 sequences. CDR1 and CDR2 (germline): MGHDK, SYGVNS. This CDR3 contains 16 residues. Healthy donor buffy coats were the source of the PBMC. From duplicate vials of 150,000 sorted CD8+ T cells per subset, RNA was isolated. On this clonotype itself: As yet, its antigen is unknown.

The rearrangement links TRBV25-1 to TRBJ2-1; TCRdb lists TRBD1, though no DNA is available to test this call. This receptor was taken from a human donor in good health. Sequencing was carried out using CD8+ T cells from PBMCs. The CDR3 loop is CASSPQDRGPYNEQFF. The whole variable domain, filled in from reference TRBV25-1 and TRBJ2-1, reads EADIYQTPRYLVIGTGKKITLECSQTMGHDKMYWYQQDPGMELHLIHYSYGVNSTEKGDLSSESTVSRIRTEHFPLTLESARPSHTSQYLCASSPQDRGPYNEQFFGPGTRLTVL.